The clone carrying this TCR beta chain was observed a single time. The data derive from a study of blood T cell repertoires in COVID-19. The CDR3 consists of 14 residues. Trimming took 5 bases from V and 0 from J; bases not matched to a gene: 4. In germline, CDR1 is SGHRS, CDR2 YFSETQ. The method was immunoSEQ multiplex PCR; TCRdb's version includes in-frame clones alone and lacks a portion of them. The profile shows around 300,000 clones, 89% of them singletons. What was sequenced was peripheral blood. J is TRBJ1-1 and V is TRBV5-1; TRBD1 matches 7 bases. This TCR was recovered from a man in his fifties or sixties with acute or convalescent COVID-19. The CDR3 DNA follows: TGCGCCAGCAGATCGGGACAGTTGAACACTGAAGCTTTCTTT. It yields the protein CASRSGQLNTEAFF.